The 19 T cell receptor beta chains below were found in one sample sequenced in a study of beta chain features in type 1 diabetes (dated by TCRdb to about 2018). The library was produced with the immunoSEQ multiplex PCR assay. The entire amount of isolated RNA was reverse transcribed using the High Capacity cDNA Reverse Transcription Kit, so the sequenced TCRB transcripts were expressed ones. TCRdb carries this immuneACCESS record with in-frame sequences only. Its versions omit some clonotypes, under half of them owing to an unresolved V gene in the studies checked, with the rest unexplained. A total of 300,000 to 350,000 clones appear in this sample, 6.5% to 10% of them only once. The ten largest clones capture less than 0.45% of the sample. Material for sequencing was central memory CD4+ T cells from blood. These receptors all come from a woman between 18 and 29 years old in good health.

This clone has at least ten counts. The V and J genes are TRBV28 and TRBJ1-1; 12 nucleotides line up with TRBD1. V gave up 6 bases and J gave up 4 bases; unmatched junction bases: 12. The germline CDR1 and CDR2 sequences are MDHEN and SYDVKM. The CDR3 covers 17 residues. The CDR3 coding sequence is TGTGCCAGCAGCACCGTGGGACAGGGGGCTGGCGGCACTGAAGCTTTCTTT. Protein sequence: CASSTVGQGAGGTEAFF.

This clone was seen a handful of times. The CDR3 nucleotides read TGTGCCAGCAGCAAAAAGAGGTACGGCGAAGAGACCCAGTACTTC. This translates into CASSKKRYGEETQYF. This chain uses TRBV21-1 with TRBJ2-5; TRBD2, the table's D call, was not compared with the DNA. TRBV21-1 constitutes a pseudogene. The CDR3 sequence is 15 residues long.

Only a few counts were recorded for this clone. The chain couples TRBV6-1 to TRBJ2-3; TRBD2 is a possible D gene (6 bases). V lost 5 bases and J 6 bases, leaving 15 bases between the germline ends. This CDR3 spans 14 amino acids. Germline CDR1 is MNHNS and CDR2 is SASEGT. Here the CDR3 reads CASSSGGIRDTQYF. The CDR3 DNA reads TGTGCCAGCAGTTCGGGCGGGATAAGGGATACGCAGTATTTT.

V gene TRBV7-2 combines with J gene TRBJ2-1; D remains unclear. V lost 0 bases to trimming and J lost 5 bases, with 5 bases between them. The CDR3 totals 13 residues. Per the germline V gene, CDR1 is SGHTA and CDR2 is FQGNSA. CDR3 loop: CASSLAFDNEQFF. The CDR3 nucleotides are TGTGCCAGCAGCTTAGCATTCGACAATGAGCAGTTCTTC.

This clone has a count of ten or more. The chain has TRBV27 and TRBJ1-5; possibly TRBD1 for D (5 bases). V dropped 7 bases and J dropped 6 bases, with 19 bases sitting between them. The germline CDR1 and CDR2 sequences are MNHEY and SMNVEV (reference sequence). This CDR3 spans 15 amino acids. The CDR3 spells CASTPSGLGRQPQHF. Written as DNA, the CDR3 is TGTGCCAGCACTCCTTCGGGACTCGGGCGTCAGCCCCAGCATTTT.

Worth noting for this clone: The same CDR3 arises from other DNA sequences in this sample as well. This chain connects TRBV7-2 to TRBJ1-3; no reliable D call. Germline-derived CDR1 and CDR2 are SGHTA and FQGNSA. Trimming left V 2 bases short and J 0 bases short, with 8 bases between. CDR3 length equals 15 residues. The CDR3 DNA is TGTGCCAGCAGCTTACCCGGAATCTCTGGAAACACCATATATTTT. Protein: CASSLPGISGNTIYF. Supplemented by reference TRBV7-2 and TRBJ1-3, the full variable domain reads GAGVSQSPSNKVTEKGKDVELRCDPISGHTALYWYRQSLGQGLEFLIYFQGNSAPDKSGLPSDRFSAERTGGSVSTLTIQRTQQEDSAVYLCASSLPGISGNTIYFGEGSWLTVV.

V is TRBV29-1 and J is TRBJ2-1; TRBD2 matches at 10 bases. CDR1 is SQVTM and CDR2 is ANQGSEA in the germline V gene. V shed 3 bases and J 10 bases; nucleotides not matched to a gene: 9. The CDR3 is 14 amino acids. CDR3 DNA sequence: TGCAGCGTTGAGGGGTTAGCGGGAGGCCAAGAGCAGTTCTTC. It codes for CSVEGLAGGQEQFF.

This clone has just a few counts. The J gene is TRBJ2-5, the V gene TRBV7-2, with D unclear. CDR3 length: 14 amino acids. Germline V gives CDR1 SGHTA, CDR2 FQGNSA. Trimming stripped 2 bases from V and 2 bases from J, with 9 bases between. CDR3 amino acids: CASSLMGRQETQYF. The CDR3 DNA reads as TGTGCCAGCAGCTTAATGGGCAGACAAGAGACCCAGTACTTC.

This clone was seen a handful of times. The genes are TRBV2 and TRBJ2-1; the match to TRBD2 covers 12 bases. Germline lookup yields CDR1 SNHLY and CDR2 FYNNEI. With V trimmed by 6 bases and J by 3 bases, 6 bases remained unmatched. The CDR3 loop spans 16 amino acids. The CDR3 nucleotides read TGTGCCAGCAGAAACGGACTAGCGGGACGCTACAATGAGCAGTTCTTC. Its protein product is CASRNGLAGRYNEQFF.

This clone was seen a few times. This chain's CDR3 is CASSPQTGAGGRTNEQFF. CDR3 sequence (DNA): TGTGCCAGCTCACCTCAAACCGGAGCGGGAGGACGCACCAATGAGCAGTTCTTC. The chain is built from TRBV18 and TRBJ2-1; 9 bases line up with TRBD2. V lost 3 bases and J lost 6; bases outside the gene matches: 15. The germline V gene has CDR1 KGHSH and CDR2 LQKENI. This CDR3 region has 18 residues.

This clone came up many times. V usage is TRBV7-2 and J usage is TRBJ2-6; D uncertain. V dropped 4 bases and J dropped 2 bases, with 9 bases sitting between them. Germline lookup yields CDR1 SGHTA and CDR2 FQGNSA. This CDR3 contains 15 residues. CDR3 bases: TGTGCCAGCAGCTCAGGTCAACCTGGGGCCAACGTCCTGACTTTC. The encoded protein is CASSSGQPGANVLTF. Full variable domain (remainder filled in from reference TRBV7-2 and TRBJ2-6): GAGVSQSPSNKVTEKGKDVELRCDPISGHTALYWYRQSLGQGLEFLIYFQGNSAPDKSGLPSDRFSAERTGGSVSTLTIQRTQQEDSAVYLCASSSGQPGANVLTFGAGSRLTVL.

The gene calls are TRBV6-6 and TRBJ1-5, with D perhaps matching TRBD1 (6 bases). V lost 5 bases and J lost 0, with 14 bases in between. The CDR3 has 16 residues. The germline CDR1 and CDR2 sequences are MNHNY and SVGAGI (reference sequence). CDR3 amino acids: CASSTQGYYSNQPQHF. The CDR3 coding sequence is TGTGCCAGCAGTACACAGGGATATTATAGCAATCAGCCCCAGCATTTT.

V usage is TRBV5-1 and J usage is TRBJ2-5, with 7 nucleotides matching TRBD2. Germline-derived CDR1 and CDR2 are SGHRS and YFSETQ. The J segment lost 2 bases and the V segment lost 0 bases, leaving 7 bases of the junction unmatched. The length of the CDR3 is 16 residues. CDR3 nucleotides: TGCGCCAGCAGCTTGGGTACAGCGGGAAGGCAAGAGACCCAGTACTTC. Protein: CASSLGTAGRQETQYF.

This clone was observed many times. Other DNA sequences in this specimen translate into the identical CDR3. The chain uses TRBV28 and TRBJ2-7, with 9 bases identical to TRBD1. CDR1 is MDHEN, CDR2 SYDVKM, per germline. This CDR3 has 14 residues. Trimming took 4 bases from V and 2 from J; bases not matched to a gene: 3. In nucleotides, the CDR3 is TGTGCCAGCAGTTCTACAGGGGGCGCCTACGAGCAGTACTTC. It codes for CASSSTGGAYEQYF.

The table lists this clone with a few counts. Within the sample, other DNA sequences also encode this same CDR3. The V gene is TRBV7-9, the J gene TRBJ2-5; D is perhaps TRBD2 (6 bases). Germline CDR1 and CDR2: SEHNR and FQNEAQ (reference sequence). V lost 3 bases, J lost 5 bases, and 7 bases lay in between. This CDR3 contains 12 residues. Here the CDR3 reads CASSFGGETQYF. CDR3 bases: TGTGCCAGCAGCTTTGGGGGGGAGACCCAGTACTTC. The full variable domain, rest sourced from reference TRBV7-9 and TRBJ2-5, is DTGVSQNPRHKITKRGQNVTFRCDPISEHNRLYWYRQTLGQGPEFLTYFQNEAQLEKSRLLSDRFSAERPKGSFSTLEIQRTEQGDSAMYLCASSFGGETQYFGPGTRLLVL.

There are a few counts of this clone. This chain connects TRBV19 to TRBJ2-1; 7 nucleotides align to TRBD2. The CDR3 consists of 16 residues. J lost 5 bases, V lost 3 bases, and 10 bases had no gene match. From germline, CDR1 is LNHDA and CDR2 SQIVND (reference sequence). The CDR3 DNA reads as TGTGCCAGTAGTATCGGGCGCGGGGGACCTAACAATGAGCAGTTCTTC. Protein sequence: CASSIGRGGPNNEQFF.

This clone was picked up a small number of times. This chain connects TRBV5-6 to TRBJ1-1; the match to TRBD1 covers 8 bases. Germline V gives CDR1 SGHDT, CDR2 YYEEEE. The CDR3 has 12 amino acids. Trimming at V came to 4 bases and at J to 7 bases, leaving 3 bases not matched to a gene. The CDR3 DNA is TGTGCCAGCAGCGGGACAGGATTTGAAGCTTTCTTT. Residues: CASSGTGFEAFF.

There are a few counts of this clone. Other DNA variants within this sample encode the same CDR3. The rearrangement uses TRBV9 and TRBJ2-2; 7 bases map to TRBD2. The germline V gene encodes CDR1 SGDLS and CDR2 YYNGEE. With 0 bases clipped from V and 0 bases from J, the junction kept 2 bases outside the gene matches. The length of the CDR3 is 16 residues. In DNA, the CDR3 is TGTGCCAGCAGCGTAGCAGCGGGGACGAACACCGGGGAGCTGTTTTTT. Translated: CASSVAAGTNTGELFF. Together with reference TRBV9 and TRBJ2-2, the CDR3 gives the full variable domain: DSGVTQTPKHLITATGQRVTLRCSPRSGDLSVYWYQQSLDQGLQFLIQYYNGEERAKGNILERFSAQQFPDLHSELNLSSLELGDSALYFCASSVAAGTNTGELFFGEGSRLTVL.

This clone was seen only a few times. The chain carries TRBV6-6 and TRBJ2-7; TRBD2 might be the D (5 bases). This CDR3 region has 15 residues. Germline V gene lookup returns CDR1 MNHNY and CDR2 SVGAGI (reference sequence). The V and J ends lost 6 bases and 1 base respectively, with 16 bases between them. CDR3 loop: CASREDPASSYEQYF. The DNA for the CDR3 is TGTGCCAGCAGGGAGGACCCTGCGTCATCCTACGAGCAGTACTTC.